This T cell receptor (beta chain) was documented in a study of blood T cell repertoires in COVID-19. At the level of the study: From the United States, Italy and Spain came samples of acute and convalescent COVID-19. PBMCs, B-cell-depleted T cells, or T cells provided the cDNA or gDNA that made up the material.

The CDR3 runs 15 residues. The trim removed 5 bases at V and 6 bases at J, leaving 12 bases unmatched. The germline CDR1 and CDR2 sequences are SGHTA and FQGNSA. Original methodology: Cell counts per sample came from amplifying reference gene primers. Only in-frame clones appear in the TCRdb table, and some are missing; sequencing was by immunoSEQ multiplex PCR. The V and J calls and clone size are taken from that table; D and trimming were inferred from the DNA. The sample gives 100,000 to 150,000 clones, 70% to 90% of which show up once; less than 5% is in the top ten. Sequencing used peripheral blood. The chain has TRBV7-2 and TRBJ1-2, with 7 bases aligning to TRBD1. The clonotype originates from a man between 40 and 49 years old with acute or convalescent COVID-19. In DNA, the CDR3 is TGTGCCAGCAGCCTCAGAGACAGGGTGGTTAATGGCTACACCTTC. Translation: CASSLRDRVVNGYTF.